Described below is a single T cell receptor beta chain sequence and its context. The target of this receptor is not known. No base quality information exists; no much larger clone differs at one position. This entry belongs to a study of cytomegalovirus exposure and HLA in healthy donors (dated by TCRdb to about 2017). For the wider study: According to a later analysis, one platform produced both the roughly 110 validation repertoires and the 730 or so repertoires of the first cohort. A separate validation cohort of over a hundred different subjects was used in addition to the approximately 700-subject first cohort. The study combined high-throughput TCR immunosequencing, statistical association of individual TCRs with disease status, and machine learning to predict cytomegalovirus infection status. The study aimed to test whether signatures of past pathogen exposure could be identified by cataloging public T cell receptors. General conclusions and limits of the study: A later analysis found that TCRs clustered in the first cohort also tended to co-occur in the 130 or so validation repertoires, with more than 90% of cluster scores above 0. The classifier was reported to diagnose cytomegalovirus status with high specificity and sensitivity in both the original and validation cohorts. Three of the identified cytomegalovirus-associated TCR beta chains were confirmed in vitro to be specific for cytomegalovirus antigens. In the study, roughly 160 TCR beta chains were listed as associated with cytomegalovirus. According to the authors, the approach could potentially be generalized to other disease states and immunological phenotypes. Across donors, most TCR sequences were observed very rarely, whereas some public TCRs were present in many individuals. A later analysis had no HLA typing for the validation cohort, so co-occurrence there was scored across all 130 or so repertoires.

The donors belonged to the validation cohort of over a hundred subjects, which was separate from the approximately 700-subject first cohort. Counted from cysteine to phenylalanine, this CDR3 has 15 amino acids. The CDR3 DNA has 45 bases and is translated from base 1. V has 5 bases trimmed and J has 1 base trimmed; junction bases matching no gene number 3. Taken from the germline V gene, the CDR1 and CDR2 loops are SGHVS and FQNEAQ. The protocol used for the library was the immunoSEQ multiplex PCR assay. Under the source paper's analysis protocol: A statistical classification framework was developed to diagnose cytomegalovirus status using the catalog of TCR beta chain sequences. Sourced from immuneACCESS, this table was stored by TCRdb with only in-frame sequences that have V and J called. A share of the clones is absent; for the studies checked, an unresolved V gene accounts for under half, and the remainder has no known explanation. The DNA gave D and trimming, while V, J and clone size come from that table. In all, the sample holds 55,000 to 70,000 clones, and more than 85% of those were seen once. Under 5.5% of the sample is taken by the ten largest.

The chain joins TRBV7-8 to TRBJ1-5, and 9 junction bases match TRBD1. The sequence derives from a young man in good health and CMV-seropositive. Sequenced: PBMCs. The nucleotides are TGTGCCAGCAGCCGTACAGGGGGCAGCAATCAGCCCCAGCATTTT. Translation gives CASSRTGGSNQPQHF.